This record looks at one T cell receptor (beta chain) sequence and its context. The sort gate was single viable CD3+CD4+CD8-CD45RO+ cells for memory CD4+ T cells. The sample originates from a study of memory CD4+ T cells and cytomegalovirus serostatus. The protocol was immunoSEQ multiplex PCR, while the TCRdb copy is restricted to in-frame clones and leaves out a portion. The sample includes 25,000 to 30,000 clones, around 76% of them seen just once. The CDR3 extends over 14 amino acids. V was cut by 0 bases and J by 1 base, with 3 bases left in between. Germline lookup yields CDR1 LGHNA and CDR2 YNFKEQ.

The sample was memory CD4+ T cells from blood. This chain uses TRBV4-2 with TRBJ2-2; no firm D call. This receptor was obtained from an adult in good health and CMV-seronegative. This CDR3 is CASSQDWNTGELFF. CDR3 coding DNA: TGTGCCAGCAGCCAAGATTGGAACACCGGGGAGCTGTTTTTT.